Listed here are 15 T cell receptor beta chains from one sample, sequenced in a study of T cell responses to AZD1222 COVID-19 vaccine. Generated by immunoSEQ multiplex PCR, the TCRdb table keeps only in-frame clones and is missing some. The data contain 120,000 or so clones, approximately 83% of them singletons. The sequences come from peripheral blood, collected on day 0 of AZD1222 vaccination. The receptors derive from an adult in good health.

The J gene is TRBJ2-7, the V gene TRBV5-1; 7 bases are shared with TRBD2. V trimming: 0 bases; J trimming: 6 bases; junction bases outside the gene matches: 15. From germline, CDR1 is SGHRS and CDR2 YFSETQ. This CDR3 spans 17 amino acids. DNA for the CDR3: TGCGCCAGCAGCTTGGCCGGGAGGAGCGGGTCCGTGAGCGAGCAGTACTTC. Protein: CASSLAGRSGSVSEQYF.

The chain carries TRBV7-9 and TRBJ1-5; D not certain. This CDR3 comprises 14 residues. The germline V gene has CDR1 SEHNR and CDR2 FQNEAQ (reference sequence). Trimming cost V 3 bases and J 3 bases, with 9 bases left between them. The chain's CDR3 is CASSFGRNNQPQHF. In DNA form, the CDR3 reads TGTGCCAGCAGCTTTGGACGGAACAATCAGCCCCAGCATTTT.

This clone was observed once. The V gene is TRBV27, the J gene TRBJ2-7, with unresolved D. Germline V gene lookup returns CDR1 MNHEY and CDR2 SMNVEV (reference sequence). V gave up 6 bases and J gave up 0 bases, with 9 bases separating them. The CDR3 extends over 13 amino acids. The CDR3 sequence: CASRGTSSYEQYF. In nucleotides, the CDR3 is TGTGCCAGCAGGGGCACCTCCTCCTACGAGCAGTACTTC.

The rearrangement uses TRBV6-5 and TRBJ2-2; D remains unclear. The CDR3 loop spans 14 amino acids. Germline CDR1 and CDR2: MNHEY and SVGAGI. V gave up 5 bases and J gave up 0 bases, with 7 bases separating them. CDR3 sequence (DNA): TGTGCCAGCAGTCAGAACTCGAACACCGGGGAGCTGTTTTTT. Encoded protein: CASSQNSNTGELFF.

This clone was observed a single time. This chain connects TRBV11-3 to TRBJ1-5, with D perhaps TRBD1 (6 bases). The CDR3 has 15 amino acids. The germline gives CDR1 SGHNT, CDR2 YENEEA. Deletions cut 5 bases from V and 6 bases from J, with 17 bases between. CDR3 sequence reads: CASSPGDFAGQPQHF. Written as DNA, the CDR3 is TGTGCCAGCAGCCCAGGGGATTTTGCCGGTCAGCCCCAGCATTTT.

The chain recombines TRBV9 with TRBJ2-3; 8 positions agree with TRBD1. The CDR3 runs 15 residues. Germline V gene lookup returns CDR1 SGDLS and CDR2 YYNGEE. V gave up 4 bases and J gave up 0 bases; unmatched junction bases: 4. In DNA form, the CDR3 reads TGTGCCAGCAGCAACCGGGACAGGAGCACAGATACGCAGTATTTT. Translation gives CASSNRDRSTDTQYF.

This rearrangement joins TRBV11-3 to TRBJ1-3, with D hard to call. V lost 1 base and J 0 bases, leaving 7 bases between the germline ends. CDR3 length: 15 residues. The V gene's germline CDR1 is SGHNT and CDR2 YENEEA. The CDR3 sequence is CASSLAAISGNTIYF. CDR3 DNA: TGTGCCAGCAGCTTAGCCGCAATCTCTGGAAACACCATATATTTT.

V gene TRBV30 combines with J gene TRBJ1-3; no reliable D call. Germline V gene data show CDR1 as GTSNPN and CDR2 as SVGIG (reference sequence). V was shortened by 1 base and J by 2 bases, with 3 bases between the two germline ends. The CDR3 spans 12 residues. CDR3 protein: CAWSAAGNTIYF. DNA of the CDR3: TGTGCCTGGAGTGCAGCTGGAAACACCATATATTTT.

CDR3 nucleotides: TGTGCCTCGTCCCCTCGGACTAATGAAAAACTGTTTTTT. The encoded protein is CASSPRTNEKLFF. J is TRBJ1-4 and V is TRBV30; D is uncertain. This CDR3 has 13 residues. Germline values: CDR1 GTSNPN, CDR2 SVGIG (reference sequence). V was clipped by 7 bases and J by 2 bases, with 11 bases between them.

This chain uses TRBV6-1 with TRBJ1-5, with D uncertain. With 1 base removed from V and 6 bases from J, the gap between germline ends came to 7 bases. The CDR3 has 13 residues. CDR1 and CDR2 from the germline V gene are MNHNS and SASEGT. The CDR3, as DNA: TGTGCCAGCAGTGAAGGGGCTCGTCAGCCCCAGCATTTT. It codes for CASSEGARQPQHF.

This rearrangement joins TRBV19 to TRBJ2-7; TRBD2 is a possible D gene (6 bases). Trimming took 6 bases from V and 4 from J, leaving 16 bases between them. Germline values: CDR1 LNHDA, CDR2 SQIVND (reference sequence). The CDR3 is made up of 14 amino acids. The DNA of the CDR3 is TGTGCCAGTAGCTCCCGACTAGTAGTTTACGAGCAGTACTTC. Translating it yields CASSSRLVVYEQYF.

The genes are TRBV14 and TRBJ1-5; no clear D gene. The CDR3 length is 12 residues. Trimming took 3 bases from V and 6 from J, leaving 6 bases between them. Germline lookup yields CDR1 SGHDN and CDR2 FVKESK. This CDR3 reads CASSHLSQPQHF. The CDR3 region has the DNA TGTGCCAGCAGCCACCTAAGTCAGCCCCAGCATTTT.

The rearrangement links TRBV5-1 to TRBJ2-7; 7 bases line up with TRBD1. The CDR3 consists of 14 residues. Germline loops: CDR1 SGHRS, CDR2 YFSETQ. The J segment lost 3 bases and the V segment lost 4 bases, leaving 7 bases of the junction unmatched. The CDR3 region is CASSPGQAGYEQYF. DNA of the CDR3: TGCGCCAGCAGCCCAGGACAGGCGGGCTACGAGCAGTACTTC. Looking up the rest from reference TRBV5-1 and TRBJ2-7 gives the full variable domain: KAGVTQTPRYLIKTRGQQVTLSCSPISGHRSVSWYQQTPGQGLQFLFEYFSETQRNKGNFPGRFSGRQFSNSRSEMNVSTLELGDSALYLCASSPGQAGYEQYFGPGTRLTVT.

The chain carries TRBV7-9 and TRBJ1-4, with a tentative D call TRBD1 (5 bases). This CDR3 is 18 amino acids long. Germline CDR1 reads SEHNR; CDR2 reads FQNEAQ (reference sequence). V was cut by 5 bases and J by 5 bases, with 24 bases left in between. CDR3 sequence (DNA): TGTGCCAGCAGCCCTAGGGTAGGATTCGCCAGGGAAAATGAAAAACTGTTTTTT. As protein: CASSPRVGFARENEKLFF.

The chain has TRBV18 and TRBJ2-3; D ambiguous. This CDR3 region has 14 residues. Per the germline V gene, CDR1 is KGHSH and CDR2 is LQKENI. V was cut by 0 bases and J by 2 bases, with 6 bases left in between. DNA for the CDR3: TGTGCCAGCTCACCACCGACGTACACAGATACGCAGTATTTT. Its protein is CASSPPTYTDTQYF. The full variable domain, rest sourced from reference TRBV18 and TRBJ2-3, is NAGVMQNPRHLVRRRGQEARLRCSPMKGHSHVYWYRQLPEEGLKFMVYLQKENIIDESGMPKERFSAEFPKEGPSILRIQQVVRGDSAAYFCASSPPTYTDTQYFGPGTRLTVL.